This T cell receptor beta chain is from a study of blood T cell repertoires in COVID-19. In the original processing: Amplifying reference gene primers gave estimates of nucleated cell counts. Libraries were prepared by immunoSEQ multiplex PCR; TCRdb keeps only in-frame clonotypes and omits some of them. From that table come the V and J calls and clone size; the DNA was used to work out D and trimming. The table has around 99,000 clones, around 80% seen once. The germline V gene has CDR1 MNHEY and CDR2 SMNVEV (reference sequence). Trimming cost V 6 bases and J 6 bases; bases outside gene matches: 9. The CDR3 totals 15 residues.

The receptor was derived from a woman older than 75 with active or convalescent COVID-19. Sequencing was carried out using peripheral blood. The V call is TRBV27, the J call TRBJ2-1; 9 positions match TRBD1. The CDR3 DNA reads TGTGCCAGCAGCCAGACCGGGACAGGGCCCAATGAGCAGTTCTTC. This codes for CASSQTGTGPNEQFF.